The rows below give T cell receptor beta chains drawn from one sample of a study of shared clonotypes between healthy human individuals. Sequenced by immunoSEQ multiplex PCR; TCRdb stores in-frame clones only, minus some. The sample yields about 1.5 million clones, 98% seen once. Sequencing input: naive CD4+ T cells sorted from blood. The origin of the receptors is a man aged 25-45 years in good health. CDR3s include the opening cysteine and the closing phenylalanine or tryptophan. The D gene is left open where the match is weak. Clone size is not always given. Where it is, it says once, few, many or a class for expanded clones.

d_call clone_size j_call v_call cdr3_nt cdr3_aa
TRBD2 . TRBJ2-1 TRBV5-8 TGTGCCAGCAGCCAAACAAGCGGGAGGTTTCCTCATGAGCAGTTCTTC CASSQTSGRFPHEQFF
. once TRBJ2-3 TRBV2 TGTGCCAGCCTGGCAGATACGCAGTATTTT CASLADTQYF
. . TRBJ2-1 TRBV5-4 TGTGCCAGCAGCTTTGGCGGTTCCTACAATGAGCAGTTCTTC CASSFGGSYNEQFF
. . TRBJ2-7 TRBV28 TGTGCCAGCAGCCAGACTCCCTCCCACGAGCAGTACTTC CASSQTPSHEQYF
. . TRBJ2-5 TRBV28 TGTGCCAGCAGTCGACTCGGGGAGACCCAGTACTTC CASSRLGETQYF
. . TRBJ2-1 TRBV6-1 TGTGCCAGCAGTGAAGGCGTTGGGGGGAATGAGCAGTTCTTC CASSEGVGGNEQFF
. . TRBJ2-1 TRBV11-2 TGTGCCAGCGTCAAGGTGGGAAGCAAGTACAATGAGCAGTTCTTC CASVKVGSKYNEQFF
TRBD1 once TRBJ2-1 TRBV5-4 TGTGCCAGCAGCCCCTTACCGGCAGGGGGCGCCTGGTCCAATGAGCAGTTCTTC CASSPLPAGGAWSNEQFF
TRBD1 . TRBJ2-7 TRBV18 TGTGCCAGCTCACCCGGACAGGGACGGACTTACGAGCAGTACTTC CASSPGQGRTYEQYF
. . TRBJ1-2 TRBV6-6 TGTGCCAGCAGTTACTGGAGGGGGACGGATGGCTACACCTTC CASSYWRGTDGYTF
TRBD1 . TRBJ1-2 TRBV14 TGTGCCAGCAGCCAAGGACTCGGACAGGGAAGCTATGGCTACACCTTC CASSQGLGQGSYGYTF
. . TRBJ2-5 TRBV7-5 TGTGTCAGAAGCCCTGGGGGGGGCCAAGAGACCCAGTACTTC CVRSPGGGQETQYF
. . TRBJ2-7 TRBV15 TGTGCCACCAGCTCCGGGGTGGTGCAGGGATACGAGCAGTACTTC CATSSGVVQGYEQYF
TRBD1 . TRBJ2-7 TRBV28 TGTGCCAGCAGCTCGACAGGGCTGTACGAGCAGTACTTC CASSSTGLYEQYF
TRBD2 . TRBJ2-7 TRBV5-1 TGCGCCAGCAGTGCTAGCGGGACGAACTACGAGCAGTACTTC CASSASGTNYEQYF
. . TRBJ2-7 TRBV19 TGTGCCAGTAGTACGACGACCCAAACCTACGAGCAGTACTTC CASSTTTQTYEQYF
. . TRBJ2-5 TRBV9 TGTGCCAGCAGCGTAGGGGAGGCAGGGGGTTGGCAAGAGACCCAGTACTTC CASSVGEAGGWQETQYF
. once TRBJ2-3 TRBV6-6 TGTGCCAGCGGTAGTACGCAGTATTTT CASGSTQYF
TRBD1 . TRBJ2-1 TRBV28 TGTGCCAGCAGTGTAATTTCCCAGGGGGCAAACAATGAGCAGTTCTTC CASSVISQGANNEQFF
TRBD2 . TRBJ2-7 TRBV9 TGTGCCAGCAGCGTAGGAAGCGGGAGGTCCTACGAGCAGTACTTC CASSVGSGRSYEQYF
. . TRBJ2-1 TRBV7-9 TGTGCCAGCAGCTTAGCGCTCTGGTACAATGAGCAGTTCTTC CASSLALWYNEQFF
. once TRBJ1-5 TRBV28 TGTGCCAGCAGCTCCCTTTCCCGCGGAGGCAATCAGCCCCAGCATTTT CASSSLSRGGNQPQHF
TRBD1 . TRBJ2-2 TRBV5-5 TGTGCCAGCAGCTTGAGCAGGACAGGGAACACCGGGGAGCTGTTTTTT CASSLSRTGNTGELFF
. . TRBJ2-3 TRBV6-6 TGTGCCAGCATCAAACAGGGACGTTGGCCAGCTACGCAGTATTTT CASIKQGRWPATQYF
. . TRBJ1-1 TRBV30 TGTGCCTGGAGTCCGATTGTGACCACTGAAGCTTTCTTT CAWSPIVTTEAFF
TRBD2 . TRBJ2-5 TRBV10-3 TGTGCCATCAGTGCGGCTAGCGGGAGGGGTTCAGAGACCCAGTACTTC CAISAASGRGSETQYF
. . TRBJ2-7 TRBV7-5 TGTGTCAGAAGCTCTCTCCAGTTGCCGACAGGGGCGATCTACGAGCAGTACTTC CVRSSLQLPTGAIYEQYF
. . TRBJ2-1 TRBV7-2 TGTGCCAGCAGCGGACAAAGCGATTACTACAATGAGCAGTTCTTC CASSGQSDYYNEQFF
. . TRBJ2-7 TRBV5-1 TGCGCCAGCAGCTTGGCTGGGGGCGGATACGAGCAGTACTTC CASSLAGGGYEQYF
. . TRBJ2-3 TRBV28 TGTGCCAGCAGTTCGCCGGCAGGAAGCACAGATACGCAGTATTTT CASSSPAGSTDTQYF